What follows are 32 T cell receptor beta chains derived from one specimen sequenced in a study of shared clonotypes between healthy human individuals. Libraries were prepared by immunoSEQ multiplex PCR; TCRdb keeps only in-frame clonotypes and omits some of them. The data contain roughly 1,800,000 clones, about 95% of them singletons. Selected positively for CCR7 and CD45RO-negative, naive CD8 cells excluded terminally differentiated effector memory CD45RA+ cells. Sequenced: naive CD8+ T cells sorted from blood. The receptors shown here come from a man between 18 and 35 years old in good health.

This clone is a singleton in its sample. The CDR3 nucleotides are TGTGCCTGGTCCCGGGACAGCGACTACGAGCAGTACTTC. This gives the protein CAWSRDSDYEQYF. This sequence joins TRBV30 and TRBJ2-7, with 7 bases identical to TRBD1. Germline CDR1 GTSNPN, CDR2 SVGIG (reference sequence). The junction had 7 bases not matched to a gene; V was cut back by 5 bases and J by 3 bases. CDR3 length: 13 residues.

The chain uses TRBV11-1 and TRBJ2-5, with D uncertain. Germline CDR1 and CDR2: SGHAT and FQDESV (reference sequence). The CDR3 has 13 amino acids. With 4 bases removed from V and 5 bases from J, the gap between germline ends came to 11 bases. This CDR3 reads CASSSLTWETQYF. Here the CDR3 DNA reads TGTGCCAGCAGCTCACTCACATGGGAGACCCAGTACTTC.

This chain links TRBV13 with TRBJ1-4, with D maybe TRBD1 (6 bases). The CDR3 consists of 15 residues. Trimming shortened V by 4 bases and J by 8 bases, and 17 bases separated the two germline ends. Germline V gene data show CDR1 as PRHDT and CDR2 as FYEKMQ (reference sequence). The CDR3 region is CASSSYTGSGEKLFF. The CDR3 DNA sequence: TGTGCCAGCAGCTCCTATACAGGGTCTGGGGAAAAACTGTTTTTT.

The rearrangement uses TRBV5-3 and TRBJ1-5; perhaps TRBD1 as D (6 bases). TRBV5-3 belongs to the ORF category, with a function that is uncertain. V lost 0 bases to trimming and J lost 3 bases, with 10 bases between them. This CDR3 region has 15 residues. The CDR3 is CARSLDRATNQPQHF. Written as DNA, the CDR3 is TGTGCCAGAAGCTTGGACAGGGCAACCAATCAGCCCCAGCATTTT.

This chain joins TRBV4-1 and TRBJ2-7, with D perhaps given as TRBD1 or TRBD2 (5 bases each). CDR1 and CDR2 (germline): MGHRA, YSYEKL. The CDR3 has 14 residues. V lost 6 bases to trimming and J lost 1 base, with 13 bases between them. The CDR3 sequence is CASSVRDGSYEQYF. The CDR3 bases are TGCGCCAGCAGTGTTAGGGACGGATCCTACGAGCAGTACTTC.

CDR3 DNA: TGTGCCAGCAGTGACGGCCCGGCTACCGTCTACGAGCAGTACTTC. Translating gives CASSDGPATVYEQYF. The J gene is TRBJ2-7, the V gene TRBV2; D is ambiguous. From germline, CDR1 is SNHLY and CDR2 FYNNEI. V was cut by 3 bases and J by 3 bases, with 15 bases left in between. CDR3 length: 15 residues.

The chain recombines TRBV25-1 with TRBJ2-2, with D perhaps matching TRBD1 or TRBD2 (6 bases each). CDR3 length: 13 residues. The V and J ends lost 3 bases and 6 bases respectively, with 8 bases between them. The germline CDR1 and CDR2 sequences are MGHDK and SYGVNS. The chain's CDR3 is CASSERGAGELFF. The CDR3 nucleotides read TGTGCCAGCAGTGAGAGGGGGGCCGGGGAGCTGTTTTTT.

The rearrangement joins TRBV9 to TRBJ2-5; TRBD1 or TRBD2 may be the D gene (5 bases each). The CDR3 spans 13 residues. The germline gives CDR1 SGDLS, CDR2 YYNGEE. The V and J ends lost 0 bases and 5 bases respectively, with 8 bases between them. The CDR3 loop is CASSVGGSETQYF. In DNA, the CDR3 is TGTGCCAGCAGCGTAGGGGGGAGTGAGACCCAGTACTTC. The full variable domain, rest sourced from reference TRBV9 and TRBJ2-5, is DSGVTQTPKHLITATGQRVTLRCSPRSGDLSVYWYQQSLDQGLQFLIQYYNGEERAKGNILERFSAQQFPDLHSELNLSSLELGDSALYFCASSVGGSETQYFGPGTRLLVL.

This chain uses TRBV7-9 with TRBJ2-2; 10 positions agree with TRBD2. The trim removed 6 bases at V and 6 bases at J, leaving 10 bases unmatched. There are 16 residues in the CDR3. The germline V gene has CDR1 SEHNR and CDR2 FQNEAQ (reference sequence). This CDR3 reads CASRDKLSGRAGELFF. The DNA of the CDR3 is TGTGCCAGCAGGGACAAACTAAGCGGGAGGGCCGGGGAGCTGTTTTTT.

The chain combines TRBV4-1 with TRBJ2-7; D gene unclear. Trimming left V 4 bases short and J 0 bases short, with 13 bases between. CDR3 length: 15 residues. CDR1 is MGHRA, CDR2 YSYEKL, per germline. CDR3 DNA sequence: TGCGCCAGCAGCCCCTCAGACCTTAGCTCCTACGAGCAGTACTTC. This translates into CASSPSDLSSYEQYF.

This clone was seen just once. The J gene is TRBJ1-3, the V gene TRBV7-8; 7 nucleotides agree with TRBD1. The CDR3 contains 15 residues. The germline gives CDR1 SGHVS, CDR2 FQNEAQ. J gave up 3 bases and V 5 bases, and 7 bases lay outside the gene matches. The CDR3 spells CASSQGTVDGNTIYF. In nucleotides, the CDR3 is TGTGCCAGCAGCCAGGGGACAGTAGATGGAAACACCATATATTTT.

The CDR3 nucleotides read TGTGCCAGCAGCGAGGCGCCAGGACACGAGCAGTACTTC. Encoded protein: CASSEAPGHEQYF. The rearrangement links TRBV9 to TRBJ2-7; D is unresolved. The CDR3 covers 13 residues. Germline V CDR1 and CDR2: SGDLS, YYNGEE. V lost 3 bases and J lost 5, with 12 bases in between.

The chain is built from TRBV7-6 and TRBJ1-4; D is uncertain. CDR1 and CDR2 (germline): SGHVS, FNYEAQ. The CDR3 is 13 amino acids. Trimming took 1 base from V and 10 from J, leaving 10 bases between them. CDR3 amino acids: CASSLGEGGKLFF. For the CDR3, the DNA is TGTGCCAGCAGCTTAGGAGAAGGTGGAAAACTGTTTTTT.

The genes are TRBV19 and TRBJ1-1; possible D gene TRBD1, 6 bases. The CDR3 length is 16 residues. CDR1 is LNHDA and CDR2 is SQIVND in the germline V gene (reference sequence). Trimming shortened V by 5 bases and J by 1 base, and 17 bases separated the two germline ends. The CDR3 spells CASSHPPGAPNTEAFF. In DNA form, the CDR3 reads TGTGCCAGTAGTCATCCCCCGGGGGCCCCGAACACTGAAGCTTTCTTT.

V is TRBV7-9 and J is TRBJ2-7; TRBD1 might be the D (6 bases). Germline V gene data show CDR1 as SEHNR and CDR2 as FQNEAQ (reference sequence). This CDR3 has 17 amino acids. V lost 0 bases to trimming and J lost 0 bases, with 15 bases between them. CDR3: CASSLALWTDTSYEQYF. The DNA of the CDR3 is TGTGCCAGCAGCTTAGCGCTCTGGACAGACACCTCCTACGAGCAGTACTTC.

This chain joins TRBV19 and TRBJ1-1, with a possible D match to TRBD1 (5 bases). Germline assignment: CDR1 LNHDA and CDR2 SQIVND (reference sequence). The CDR3 length is 13 residues. The ends were cut back, 8 bases at V and 1 base at J, with 11 bases in the middle. DNA for the CDR3: TGTGCCAGTGCAAGGGGACCGAACACTGAAGCTTTCTTT. This encodes CASARGPNTEAFF.

The V call is TRBV5-1, the J call TRBJ1-1; 9 bases are shared with TRBD1. Germline CDR1 SGHRS, CDR2 YFSETQ. The CDR3 is made up of 14 amino acids. Trimming took 0 bases from V and 4 from J; bases not matched to a gene: 1. The CDR3 spells CASSLDRGPTEAFF. The CDR3 nucleotides are TGCGCCAGCAGCTTGGACAGGGGGCCCACTGAAGCTTTCTTT.

With regard to this clone: This sample also contains other DNA sequences that code for the same CDR3. This chain uses TRBV7-9 with TRBJ2-1; 11 positions agree with TRBD2. Unmatched junction bases numbered 3, after V lost 1 base and J lost 7 bases. CDR1 and CDR2 (germline): SEHNR, FQNEAQ (reference sequence). This CDR3 has 15 amino acids. CDR3: CASSLVLAGGNEQFF. The CDR3 DNA follows: TGTGCCAGCAGCTTAGTTCTAGCGGGAGGTAATGAGCAGTTCTTC.

The rearrangement uses TRBV7-9 and TRBJ1-5; 7 bases agree with TRBD1. This CDR3 is built from 16 residues. V trimming: 0 bases; J trimming: 3 bases; junction bases outside the gene matches: 5. Germline CDR1 is SEHNR and CDR2 is FQNEAQ (reference sequence). This CDR3 reads CASSLASGGTNQPQHF. CDR3 bases: TGTGCCAGCAGCTTAGCGTCAGGGGGGACCAATCAGCCCCAGCATTTT.

The chain has TRBV6-5 and TRBJ2-1; D is uncertain. V was cut by 6 bases and J by 4 bases, with 10 bases left in between. Germline CDR1 and CDR2: MNHEY and SVGAGI. The CDR3 contains 13 residues. The CDR3 DNA is TGTGCCAGCAGCTCAGACACATACAATGAGCAGTTCTTC. It specifies CASSSDTYNEQFF.

The chain employs TRBV28 and TRBJ2-7; perhaps D is TRBD1 or TRBD2 (5 bases each). The CDR3 spans 13 residues. V lost 5 bases and J 3 bases, leaving 11 bases between the germline ends. Germline V gene data show CDR1 as MDHEN and CDR2 as SYDVKM. For the CDR3, the DNA is TGTGCCAGCAGTCCGGGACGGAGCTACGAGCAGTACTTC. Amino acid sequence: CASSPGRSYEQYF.

This chain links TRBV28 with TRBJ2-3, with TRBD1 identical over 7 bases. Germline V lookup: CDR1 MDHEN, CDR2 SYDVKM. The CDR3 loop spans 15 amino acids. The V segment lost 4 bases and the J segment 0 bases; nucleotides outside the gene matches: 4. The CDR3 DNA sequence: TGTGCCAGCAGTTACGGGGACAGTAGCACAGATACGCAGTATTTT. Translating gives CASSYGDSSTDTQYF.

The chain uses TRBV9 and TRBJ1-2; the D gene is possibly TRBD1 (6 bases). The CDR3 covers 12 residues. The V gene lost 3 bases and the J gene lost 4 bases, with 7 bases spanning the gap. From germline, CDR1 is SGDLS and CDR2 YYNGEE. In DNA, the CDR3 is TGTGCCAGCAGCGAGGACAGCTATGGCTACACCTTC. Translating it yields CASSEDSYGYTF.

This clone has a single count. The rearrangement links TRBV14 to TRBJ2-7; D tentatively reads TRBD1 or TRBD2 (6 bases each). The germline CDR1 and CDR2 sequences are SGHDN and FVKESK. V was trimmed by 3 bases and J by 5 bases, leaving 14 bases between them. The CDR3 extends over 14 amino acids. CDR3: CASSQGGFLHEQYF. The CDR3 nucleotides read TGTGCCAGCAGCCAGGGGGGCTTCCTCCACGAGCAGTACTTC.

The chain recombines TRBV5-4 with TRBJ2-5; D is perhaps TRBD1 (6 bases). CDR3 size: 14 residues. Trimming cost V 2 bases and J 1 base, with 9 bases left between them. Germline loops: CDR1 SGHNT, CDR2 YYREEE (reference sequence). This chain's CDR3 is CASSLKGVQETQYF. CDR3 DNA: TGTGCCAGCAGCTTAAAGGGGGTCCAAGAGACCCAGTACTTC. Combining the CDR3 with reference TRBV5-4 and TRBJ2-5 gives the whole variable domain ETGVTQSPTHLIKTRGQQVTLRCSSQSGHNTVSWYQQALGQGPQFIFQYYREEENGRGNFPPRFSGLQFPNYSSELNVNALELDDSALYLCASSLKGVQETQYFGPGTRLLVL.

The genes are TRBV7-2 and TRBJ1-6, with TRBD1 as a possible D gene (5 bases). Germline V gene data show CDR1 as SGHTA and CDR2 as FQGNSA. V was shortened by 2 bases and J by 5 bases, with 19 bases between the two germline ends. This CDR3 is built from 18 residues. Here the CDR3 DNA reads TGTGCCAGCAGCTTACGGTGGGGCCCACCCAGAAATAATTCACCCCTCCACTTT. Translating it yields CASSLRWGPPRNNSPLHF. Using reference TRBV7-2 and TRBJ1-6 for the parts outside the CDR3, the full variable domain is GAGVSQSPSNKVTEKGKDVELRCDPISGHTALYWYRQSLGQGLEFLIYFQGNSAPDKSGLPSDRFSAERTGGSVSTLTIQRTQQEDSAVYLCASSLRWGPPRNNSPLHFGNGTRLTVT.

The J gene is TRBJ2-7, the V gene TRBV19, with 14 bases aligning to TRBD2. This CDR3 has 17 amino acids. The V and J ends lost 6 bases and 2 bases, in that order; junction bases with no gene match: 9. Looked up from germline, CDR1 is LNHDA and CDR2 is SQIVND (reference sequence). The CDR3 loop reads CASSTTGGLAGAYEQYF. CDR3 nucleotide sequence: TGTGCCAGTAGCACCACAGGGGGACTAGCGGGAGCCTACGAGCAGTACTTC.

The chain links TRBV5-4 to TRBJ2-5; D is unresolved. V was clipped by 0 bases and J by 3 bases, with 9 bases between them. Germline values: CDR1 SGHNT, CDR2 YYREEE (reference sequence). This CDR3 comprises 14 residues. The CDR3 sequence is CASSLESGKETQYF. The CDR3 DNA reads TGTGCCAGCAGCTTGGAGTCTGGTAAAGAGACCCAGTACTTC. The full variable domain, with the rest looked up from reference TRBV5-4 and TRBJ2-5, is ETGVTQSPTHLIKTRGQQVTLRCSSQSGHNTVSWYQQALGQGPQFIFQYYREEENGRGNFPPRFSGLQFPNYSSELNVNALELDDSALYLCASSLESGKETQYFGPGTRLLVL.

This chain joins TRBV28 and TRBJ1-1; D gene unclear. Germline CDR1 MDHEN, CDR2 SYDVKM. The CDR3 runs 15 residues. V was clipped by 2 bases and J by 4 bases, with 14 bases between them. CDR3 DNA sequence: TGTGCCAGCAGTTTAAACGGGGAAGGTAGCACTGAAGCTTTCTTT. Translated: CASSLNGEGSTEAFF.

The rearrangement uses TRBV28 and TRBJ1-2, with TRBD1 identical over 10 bases. The CDR3 consists of 17 residues. Germline V CDR1 and CDR2: MDHEN, SYDVKM. J gave up 1 base and V 4 bases, and 9 bases lay outside the gene matches. CDR3 sequence reads: CASSSRFGDRGNYGYTF. The CDR3 DNA reads TGTGCCAGCAGTTCTAGGTTCGGGGACAGGGGTAACTATGGCTACACCTTC.

The DNA of the CDR3 is TGTGCCAGCAGTTTATCTGGCGGGACGAACACCGGGGAGCTGTTTTTT. It is translated as CASSLSGGTNTGELFF. The chain joins TRBV27 to TRBJ2-2, with D possibly being TRBD2 (6 bases). The V end lost 0 bases, the J end lost 0 bases, and 8 bases lay between the germline ends. This CDR3 has 16 amino acids. Germline CDR1 and CDR2: MNHEY and SMNVEV (reference sequence).

This clone turned up a few times. The same CDR3 is also encoded by other DNA sequences in this sample. This chain connects TRBV4-1 to TRBJ2-5; D gene ambiguous. The V end was cut by 0 bases, the J end by 3 bases, with 5 bases between. Germline CDR1 reads MGHRA; CDR2 reads YSYEKL. This CDR3 region has 13 residues. The DNA of the CDR3 is TGCGCCAGCAGCCAAGACGGTGAAGAGACCCAGTACTTC. Encoded protein: CASSQDGEETQYF.